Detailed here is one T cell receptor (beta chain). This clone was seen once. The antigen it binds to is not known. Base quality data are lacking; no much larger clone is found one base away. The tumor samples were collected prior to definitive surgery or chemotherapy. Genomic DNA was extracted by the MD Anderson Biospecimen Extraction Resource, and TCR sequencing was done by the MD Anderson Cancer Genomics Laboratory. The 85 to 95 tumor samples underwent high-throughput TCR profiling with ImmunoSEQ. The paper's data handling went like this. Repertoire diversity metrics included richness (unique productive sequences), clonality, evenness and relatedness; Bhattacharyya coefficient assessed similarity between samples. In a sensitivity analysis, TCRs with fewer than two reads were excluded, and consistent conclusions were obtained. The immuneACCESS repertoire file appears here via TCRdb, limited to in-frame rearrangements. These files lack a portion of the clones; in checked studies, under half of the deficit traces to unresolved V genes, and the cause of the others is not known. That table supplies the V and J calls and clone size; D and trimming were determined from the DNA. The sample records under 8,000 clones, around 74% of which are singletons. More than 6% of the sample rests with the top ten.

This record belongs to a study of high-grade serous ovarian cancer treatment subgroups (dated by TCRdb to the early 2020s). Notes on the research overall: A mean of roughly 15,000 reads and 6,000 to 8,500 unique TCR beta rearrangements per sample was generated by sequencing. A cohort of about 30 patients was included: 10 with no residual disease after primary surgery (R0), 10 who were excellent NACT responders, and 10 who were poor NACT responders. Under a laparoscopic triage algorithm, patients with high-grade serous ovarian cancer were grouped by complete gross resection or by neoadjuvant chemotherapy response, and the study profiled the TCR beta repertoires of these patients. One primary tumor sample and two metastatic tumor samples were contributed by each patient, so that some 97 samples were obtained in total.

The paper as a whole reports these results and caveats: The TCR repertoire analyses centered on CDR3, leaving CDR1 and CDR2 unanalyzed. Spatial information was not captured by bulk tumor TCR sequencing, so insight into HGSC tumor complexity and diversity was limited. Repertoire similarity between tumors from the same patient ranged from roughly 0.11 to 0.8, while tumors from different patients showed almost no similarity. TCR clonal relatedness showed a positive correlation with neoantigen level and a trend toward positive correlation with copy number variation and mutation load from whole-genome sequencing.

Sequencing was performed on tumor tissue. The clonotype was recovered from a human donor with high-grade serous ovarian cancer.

The DNA reads as follows: TGTGCCAGTAGTCCAGGGTCCTACAATGAGCAGTTCTTC. This encodes CASSPGSYNEQFF. The rearranged segments are TRBV19 and TRBJ2-1; the D segment could be TRBD1, given 5 matching bases. Relative to germline, V is 5 bases shorter and J is 1 base shorter, with 6 bases between their ends. The CDR3 numbers 13 residues from cysteine through phenylalanine. CDR3 DNA is the only sequence kept; it has 39 bases, read in frame from the first base. The germline V gene (reference sequence) supplies CDR1 LNHDA and CDR2 SQIVND.